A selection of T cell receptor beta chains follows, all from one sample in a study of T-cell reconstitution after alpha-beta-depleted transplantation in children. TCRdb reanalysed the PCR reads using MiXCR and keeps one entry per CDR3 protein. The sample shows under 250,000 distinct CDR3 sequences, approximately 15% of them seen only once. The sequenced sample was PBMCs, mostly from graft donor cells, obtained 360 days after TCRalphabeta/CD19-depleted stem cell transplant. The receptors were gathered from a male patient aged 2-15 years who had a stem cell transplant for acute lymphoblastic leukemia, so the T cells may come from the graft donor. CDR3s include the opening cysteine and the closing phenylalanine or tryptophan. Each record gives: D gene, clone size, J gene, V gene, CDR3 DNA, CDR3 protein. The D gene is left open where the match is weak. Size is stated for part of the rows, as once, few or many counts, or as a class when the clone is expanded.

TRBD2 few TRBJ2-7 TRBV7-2 TGTGCCAGCAGCTCGGGGGGACTCCGCTCCTACGAGCAGTACTTC CASSSGGLRSYEQYF
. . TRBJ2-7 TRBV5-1 TGCGCCAGCAGCGGAACACAGGGATACGAGCAGTACTTC CASSGTQGYEQYF
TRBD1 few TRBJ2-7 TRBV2 TGTGCCAGCAGCGCCCGGACAGGGTACGAGCAGTACTTC CASSARTGYEQYF
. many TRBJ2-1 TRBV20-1 TGCAGTGCCGGAAACTACAATGAGCAGTTCTTC CSAGNYNEQFF
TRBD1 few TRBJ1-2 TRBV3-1 TGTGCCAGCAGCCAGCAGACAGGGGGCGCGGGCTACACCTTC CASSQQTGGAGYTF
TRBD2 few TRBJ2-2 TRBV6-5 TGTGCCAGCAGTTACAACCTAGCGGGAGGGGCCGGGGAGCTGTTTTTT CASSYNLAGGAGELFF
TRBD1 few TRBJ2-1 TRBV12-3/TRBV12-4 TGTGCCAGCAGCCGAGGGACAGACAATGAGCAGTTCTTC CASSRGTDNEQFF
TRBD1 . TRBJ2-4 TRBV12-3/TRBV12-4 TGTGCCAGCAGTTTTAATGGCAGGGACAGGGCCCTCCTAGCCAAAAACATTCAGTACTTC CASSFNGRDRALLAKNIQYF
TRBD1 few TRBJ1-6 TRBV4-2 TGTGCCAGCAGCCCTTTCGACAGGGCCGGTTATAATTCACCCCTCCACTTT CASSPFDRAGYNSPLHF
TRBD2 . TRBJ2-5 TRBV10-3 TGTGCCATCAGTGGGCTAGCGGGGGGAACAGGGAAAGAGACCCAGTACTTC CAISGLAGGTGKETQYF
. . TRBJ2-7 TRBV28 TGTGCCAGCAGCCGACCTATCGGCTCCCGGGGATCCTACGAGCAGTACTTC CASSRPIGSRGSYEQYF
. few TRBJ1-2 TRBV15 TGTGCCACCAGCATGACACACTATGGCTACACCTTC CATSMTHYGYTF
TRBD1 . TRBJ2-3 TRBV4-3 TGCGCCAGCAGCCAACCTGACAGGGGTCCGCAGTATTTT CASSQPDRGPQYF
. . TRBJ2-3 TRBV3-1 TGTGCCAGCAGCCAAAACACAGATACGCAGTATTTT CASSQNTDTQYF